The T cell receptor beta chain under discussion was sequenced for a study of T-cell memory formation after mild COVID-19. General study points: Day 37-peaking second-wave clones had unconfirmed SARS-CoV-2 specificity. Clones that got smaller from day 15 to 85 had even CD4/CD8, while clones growing later tipped toward CD4+. Contracting CD4+ clones were located mainly in CM and EM, and CD8+ clones in EMRA. Within pre-infection memory, some responding clones were found, suggesting cross-reactive memory joined.

This clonotype was counted only a few times. The antigen is unknown. One entry per CDR3 protein, called by TCRdb with MiXCR from the 5' RACE reads. The profile shows about 400,000 distinct CDR3 sequences, about a sixth of them singletons. Germline V gene lookup returns CDR1 SGHRS and CDR2 YFSETQ. Between the trimmed V and J ends, which lost 4 bases and 7 bases, there was a span of 15 bases. The CDR3 sequence is 13 residues long. Source material: PBMCs or a T cell subset sorted from them (not recorded which). The rearrangement links TRBV5-1 to TRBJ2-7; TRBD1 is a possible D gene (5 bases). This receptor was taken from a man aged 18 to 30 who had mild COVID-19 (a few samples of this study predate the infection). Cell type and time point are not known. DNA of the CDR3: TGCGCCAGCAGCAAAAGCAGGGTGGCGGAGCAGTACTTC. It yields the protein CASSKSRVAEQYF.